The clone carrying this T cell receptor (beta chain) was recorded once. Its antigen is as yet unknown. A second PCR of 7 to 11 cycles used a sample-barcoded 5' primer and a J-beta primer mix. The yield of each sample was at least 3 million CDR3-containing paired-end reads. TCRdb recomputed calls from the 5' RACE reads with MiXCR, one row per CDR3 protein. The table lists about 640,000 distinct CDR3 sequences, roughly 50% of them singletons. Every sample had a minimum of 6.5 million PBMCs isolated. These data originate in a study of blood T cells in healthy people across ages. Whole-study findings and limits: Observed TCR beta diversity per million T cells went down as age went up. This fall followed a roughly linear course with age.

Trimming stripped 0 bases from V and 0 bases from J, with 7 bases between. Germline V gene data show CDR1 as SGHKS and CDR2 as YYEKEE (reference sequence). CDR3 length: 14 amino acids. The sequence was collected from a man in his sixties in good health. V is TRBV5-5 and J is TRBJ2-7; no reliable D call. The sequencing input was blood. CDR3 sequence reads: CASSLGWSSYEQYF. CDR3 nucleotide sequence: TGTGCCAGCAGCTTGGGATGGAGCTCCTACGAGCAGTACTTC.